The 14 T cell receptor beta chains given below trace back to one sample, sequenced in a study of early T cells in non-severe SARS-CoV-2 infection. TCRdb ran MiXCR on the 5' RACE reads and lists one entry per CDR3 protein. The table includes 25,000 to 35,000 distinct CDR3 sequences, 2.9% detected once. Sequenced: whole blood. These TCRs come from an adult who was a healthcare worker with PCR-confirmed SARS-CoV-2 infection or an uninfected control (not recorded which).

This clonotype was counted ten times or more. This sequence joins TRBV20-1 and TRBJ2-3; the D is unclear. The CDR3 sequence is 15 residues long. Germline V gives CDR1 DFQATT, CDR2 SNEGSKA (reference sequence). The V end lost 4 bases, the J end lost 2 bases, and 16 bases lay between the germline ends. The CDR3 protein is CSAKELPSLTDTQYF. The CDR3 coding sequence is TGCAGTGCTAAAGAGCTCCCATCTCTCACAGATACGCAGTATTTT.

V is TRBV7-9 and J is TRBJ1-1, with D unclear. The CDR3 loop spans 15 amino acids. V lost 6 bases and J lost 1, with 15 bases in between. Germline CDR1 reads SEHNR; CDR2 reads FQNEAQ (reference sequence). CDR3 nucleotides: TGTGCCAGCAGGGCCAACCTAGGTGCGAACACTGAAGCTTTCTTT. This translates into CASRANLGANTEAFF.

At least ten counts were recorded for this clonotype. The chain recombines TRBV29-1 with TRBJ1-2; 10 nucleotides line up with TRBD1. This CDR3 has 14 residues. J lost 8 bases, V lost 5 bases, and 11 bases had no gene match. CDR1 and CDR2 from the germline V gene are SQVTM and ANQGSEA. DNA for the CDR3: TGCAGCGTTAAGACAGGGGGCGGTTTTATAGGCTACACCTTC. Its translation is CSVKTGGGFIGYTF.

By sample fraction, this clonotype is medium-sized. The chain uses TRBV7-9 and TRBJ1-2; no clear D. CDR1 is SEHNR and CDR2 is FQNEAQ in the germline V gene (reference sequence). CDR3 length: 13 residues. Trimming left V 4 bases short and J 0 bases short, with 6 bases between. CDR3 nucleotide sequence: TGTGCCAGCAGCTCCGCGACTAACTATGGCTACACCTTC. It specifies CASSSATNYGYTF.

This clonotype was recorded at least ten times. The chain employs TRBV18 and TRBJ1-1; TRBD1 matches at 8 bases. J was trimmed by 4 bases and V by 6 bases; bases with no gene match: 4. This CDR3 spans 13 amino acids. Germline V CDR1 and CDR2: KGHSH, LQKENI. CDR3 loop: CASSLGQVTEAFF. The CDR3 DNA reads TGTGCCAGCTCCCTGGGACAGGTCACTGAAGCTTTCTTT.

In this sample, this clonotype turned up many times. V gene TRBV29-1 combines with J gene TRBJ1-2; perhaps TRBD1 as D (5 bases). Germline V gene lookup returns CDR1 SQVTM and CDR2 ANQGSEA. The CDR3 extends over 17 amino acids. Trimming stripped 2 bases from V and 3 bases from J, with 22 bases between. The CDR3 bases are TGCAGCGTTGAAATCCGGGGGAGACCGAACGGTTACTATGGCTACACCTTC. Its protein product is CSVEIRGRPNGYYGYTF. Combining the CDR3 with reference TRBV29-1 and TRBJ1-2 gives the whole variable domain SAVISQKPSRDICQRGTSLTIQCQVDSQVTMMFWYRQQPGQSLTLIATANQGSEATYESGFVIDKFPISRPNLTFSTLTVSNMSPEDSSIYLCSVEIRGRPNGYYGYTFGSGTRLTVV.

This clonotype was counted at least ten times. The chain is built from TRBV6-5 and TRBJ1-2; D gene unclear. CDR3 size: 12 residues. The V end lost 2 bases, the J end lost 6 bases, and 7 bases lay between the germline ends. Germline V lookup: CDR1 MNHEY, CDR2 SVGAGI. This CDR3 is CASSYGGNGYTF. DNA of the CDR3: TGTGCCAGCAGTTACGGAGGGAATGGCTACACCTTC.

The chain uses TRBV4-1 and TRBJ1-2, with D possibly being TRBD1 (6 bases). The V and J ends lost 1 base and 8 bases respectively, with 20 bases between them. The CDR3 loop spans 16 amino acids. CDR1 and CDR2 from the germline V gene are MGHRA and YSYEKL. The CDR3 DNA follows: TGCGCCAGCAGCCAAGCGCGAATTGGGGGGCCGGGCGGCTACACCTTC. It encodes CASSQARIGGPGGYTF.

This clonotype appeared many times. This sequence joins TRBV20-1 and TRBJ2-3; 7 bases align to TRBD1. The germline V gene has CDR1 DFQATT and CDR2 SNEGSKA (reference sequence). The CDR3 consists of 15 residues. V lost 1 base and J lost 4; bases outside the gene matches: 8. The CDR3 nucleotides are TGCAGTGCTAGAGCCCCGACAGGGTACGCAGATACGCAGTATTTT. Its protein is CSARAPTGYADTQYF.

Ten or more counts support this clonotype. This chain links TRBV29-1 with TRBJ1-2, with D hard to call. The CDR3 covers 11 residues. The germline V gene encodes CDR1 SQVTM and CDR2 ANQGSEA. V lost 3 bases and J lost 6, with 8 bases in between. CDR3 nucleotide sequence: TGCAGCGTTGACACAGTCCATGGCTACACCTTC. This codes for CSVDTVHGYTF.

This clonotype was picked up many times. The chain uses TRBV20-1 and TRBJ1-1; D unclear. This CDR3 contains 10 residues. Germline assignment: CDR1 DFQATT and CDR2 SNEGSKA (reference sequence). V lost 3 bases and J lost 8, with 7 bases in between. For the CDR3, the DNA is TGCAGTGCTAGTACGGTAGAAGCTTTCTTT. Amino acid sequence: CSASTVEAFF.

This clonotype was counted between two and nine times. This sequence joins TRBV19 and TRBJ1-2; possible D gene TRBD1, 6 bases. V was shortened by 3 bases and J by 8 bases, with 16 bases between the two germline ends. This CDR3 has 14 amino acids. CDR1 is LNHDA and CDR2 is SQIVND in the germline V gene (reference sequence). The CDR3 region has the DNA TGTGCCAGTAGTATTGAGCCGGGACATCAAGGCTACACCTTC. Translated, it gives CASSIEPGHQGYTF.

On this clonotype: This clone may be a read error of a much larger clone one base away. The chain combines TRBV7-6 with TRBJ2-2; D possibly corresponds to TRBD2 (6 bases). Germline CDR1 reads SGHVS; CDR2 reads FNYEAQ. The CDR3 covers 15 residues. The CDR3 DNA sequence: TGTGTCAGCAGCTTAGCCAGGCGGGGCACCGGGGAGCTGTTTTTT. As protein: CVSSLARRGTGELFF. Full variable domain (remainder filled in from reference TRBV7-6 and TRBJ2-2): GAGVSQSPRYKVTKRGQDVALRCDPISGHVSLYWYRQALGQGPEFLTYFNYEAQQDKSGLPNDRFSAERPEGSISTLTIQRTEQRDSAMYRCVSSLARRGTGELFFGEGSRLTVL.

This clonotype was counted many times. The chain links TRBV5-7 to TRBJ2-5; D uncertain. TRBV5-7 counts as an open reading frame of uncertain function. CDR3 length equals 14 residues. V lost 1 base and J 5 bases, leaving 12 bases between the germline ends. In DNA, the CDR3 is TGTGCCAGCAGCTTGTTCGAACGGCGGGAGACCCAGTACTTC. As protein: CASSLFERRETQYF.